One TCR beta chain is described in this entry. Its antigen remains unknown. This record belongs to a study of T cell responses to AZD1222 COVID-19 vaccine. Study results and caveats: Spike was spanned by vaccine-associated CD4 TCRs, which were dominant at 160-218 and 743-854.

This CDR3 region has 12 residues. Germline V gives CDR1 SGHTS, CDR2 YDEGEE. V was pared by 5 bases and J by 7 bases, with 5 bases of the junction left unmatched. The table came from immunoSEQ multiplex PCR; TCRdb's copy has only in-frame clones and leaves some out. This table holds some 100,000 clones, approximately 87% found once. The receptor's source is an adult in good health. The chain is built from TRBV5-8 and TRBJ2-5, with TRBD1 matching 7 bases. This material consisted of peripheral blood, taken on day 0 of AZD1222 vaccination. The CDR3 DNA follows: TGTGCCAGCAGACAGGACAGGCGGACCCAGTACTTC. It yields the protein CASRQDRRTQYF. Full variable domain (missing parts from reference TRBV5-8 and TRBJ2-5): EAGVTQSPTHLIKTRGQQATLRCSPISGHTSVYWYQQALGLGLQFLLWYDEGEERNRGNFPPRFSGRQFPNYSSELNVNALELEDSALYLCASRQDRRTQYFGPGTRLLVL.